Listed here are 17 T cell receptor beta chains from one sample, sequenced in a study of cytomegalovirus exposure and HLA in healthy donors. Assay: immunoSEQ multiplex PCR; the TCRdb copy retains only in-frame clones and omits some. The table has approximately 150,000 clones, around 82% seen once. The sample was PBMCs. The receptors derive from a man younger than 45 in good health and CMV-seropositive.

This clone was counted between two and nine times. The chain recombines TRBV6-5 with TRBJ1-2; the D gene is possibly TRBD1 (5 bases). The germline CDR1 and CDR2 sequences are MNHEY and SVGAGI. The CDR3 length is 13 residues. The V gene lost 2 bases and the J gene lost 6 bases, with 10 bases spanning the gap. This CDR3 is CASSYGGRDGYTF. The CDR3 coding sequence is TGTGCCAGCAGTTACGGGGGGAGAGATGGCTACACCTTC.

J is TRBJ2-2 and V is TRBV7-3, with D possibly TRBD1 on 6 matching bases. The V gene lost 4 bases and the J gene lost 1 base, with 7 bases spanning the gap. The CDR3 runs 14 residues. CDR1 is SGHTA, CDR2 FQGTGA, per germline. CDR3 amino acids: CASSWGQNTGELFF. In DNA form, the CDR3 reads TGTGCCAGCAGCTGGGGACAGAACACCGGGGAGCTGTTTTTT.

V gene TRBV10-1 combines with J gene TRBJ2-1; 7 bases map to TRBD2. From germline, CDR1 is WNHNN and CDR2 SYGVQD (reference sequence). The V and J ends lost 4 bases and 4 bases, in that order; junction bases with no gene match: 4. The CDR3 consists of 14 residues. The CDR3 region has the DNA TGCGCCAGCAGTGGGGGGACTATATACAATGAGCAGTTCTTC. It translates to CASSGGTIYNEQFF.

The chain has TRBV19 and TRBJ1-1; 7 nucleotides match TRBD1. Germline trimming cut 5 bases from V and 3 bases from J; bases unmatched to any gene: 9. The CDR3 runs to 15 residues. The germline V gene encodes CDR1 LNHDA and CDR2 SQIVND (reference sequence). The CDR3 sequence is CASSPRDSYYTEAFF. CDR3 DNA sequence: TGTGCCAGTAGTCCCCGGGACAGCTACTACACTGAAGCTTTCTTT.

J is TRBJ2-7 and V is TRBV6-5; D is unclear. Trimming stripped 0 bases from V and 4 bases from J, with 13 bases between. Germline lookup yields CDR1 MNHEY and CDR2 SVGAGI. This CDR3 spans 15 amino acids. In nucleotides, the CDR3 is TGTGCCAGCAGTTACTCGGTCGATCCCCAGTACGAGCAGTACTTC. Protein: CASSYSVDPQYEQYF.

V and J are TRBV10-3 and TRBJ2-6, with D unclear. This CDR3 has 17 residues. V was trimmed by 0 bases and J by 0 bases, leaving 9 bases between them. Germline CDR1 ENHRY, CDR2 SYGVKD. CDR3 in DNA: TGTGCCATCAGTGAGTCGATGGCAACCTCTGGGGCCAACGTCCTGACTTTC. It encodes CAISESMATSGANVLTF.

The chain employs TRBV9 and TRBJ1-1, with D tentatively TRBD1 (5 bases). CDR1 and CDR2 (germline): SGDLS, YYNGEE. The CDR3 totals 13 residues. Trimming cost V 4 bases and J 12 bases, with 19 bases left between them. The CDR3 nucleotides read TGTGCCAGCAGCCCCGACAGCTTTACCGAGCCTTTCTTT. This translates into CASSPDSFTEPFF.

V usage is TRBV21-1 and J usage is TRBJ2-1; TRBD2, the table's D call, lacks a check against the DNA. TRBV21-1 is assigned pseudogene status. The CDR3 contains 17 residues. The CDR3 reads CASSLTRASGSDNEQFF. CDR3 coding DNA: TGTGCCAGCAGCCTCACTCGAGCTAGCGGGAGTGACAATGAGCAGTTCTTC.

The rearrangement joins TRBV5-1 to TRBJ2-3, with 11 bases matching TRBD2. V dropped 4 bases and J dropped 6; count of bases not matched to a gene: 10. The CDR3 runs 16 residues. Looked up from germline, CDR1 is SGHRS and CDR2 is YFSETQ. The chain's CDR3 is CASSTRSGRASDTQYF. The CDR3 DNA reads as TGCGCCAGCAGCACTCGTAGCGGGAGGGCCTCGGATACGCAGTATTTT.

J is TRBJ2-7 and V is TRBV11-2; 7 positions agree with TRBD1. After removal of 7 bases from V and 0 bases from J, the junction contained 6 bases not matched to a gene. Germline assignment: CDR1 SGHAT and CDR2 FQNNGV. The CDR3 spans 14 residues. The chain's CDR3 is CASTPRDSSYEQYF. The CDR3 DNA sequence: TGTGCCAGCACCCCCCGGGACAGCTCCTACGAGCAGTACTTC.

The chain recombines TRBV6-6 with TRBJ2-1; D is perhaps TRBD2 (7 bases). The CDR3 totals 15 residues. The germline V gene encodes CDR1 MNHNY and CDR2 SVGAGI (reference sequence). The V end was cut by 2 bases, the J end by 4 bases, with 12 bases between. CDR3 DNA sequence: TGTGCCAGCAGTTACGACGGGGGGCTTTACAATGAGCAGTTCTTC. Its protein is CASSYDGGLYNEQFF.

The chain uses TRBV5-4 and TRBJ1-1, with 9 bases aligning to TRBD1. The CDR3 sequence is 16 residues long. Germline V gives CDR1 SGHNT, CDR2 YYREEE (reference sequence). The trim removed 4 bases at V and 6 bases at J, leaving 13 bases unmatched. The CDR3 loop is CASSAGWGQGGAEAFF. Written as DNA, the CDR3 is TGTGCCAGCAGCGCAGGGTGGGGACAGGGAGGGGCTGAAGCTTTCTTT.

V gene TRBV6-4 combines with J gene TRBJ1-3, with a possible D match to TRBD1 (6 bases). CDR1 is MRHNA, CDR2 SNTAGT, per germline. The length of the CDR3 is 17 residues. V was clipped by 2 bases and J by 7 bases, with 21 bases between them. The CDR3 DNA follows: TGTGCCAGCAGTGACACTGCGACAGGTACCTCCTGGAACACCATATATTTT. It translates to CASSDTATGTSWNTIYF.

V and J are TRBV4-1 and TRBJ1-2; 7 bases agree with TRBD1. There are 16 residues in the CDR3. Per the germline V gene, CDR1 is MGHRA and CDR2 is YSYEKL. Trimming at V came to 1 base and at J to 4 bases, leaving 9 bases not matched to a gene. CDR3 loop: CASSQVTVGGLYGYTF. In nucleotides, the CDR3 is TGCGCCAGCAGCCAAGTGACGGTAGGGGGCCTCTATGGCTACACCTTC.

V gene TRBV9 combines with J gene TRBJ1-2; 8 bases match TRBD1. The ends lost 4 bases at V and 2 bases at J; junction bases unmatched: 4. Germline assignment: CDR1 SGDLS and CDR2 YYNGEE. CDR3 length equals 14 residues. In DNA form, the CDR3 reads TGTGCCAGCAGCTTTCGGACAGGGAACTATGGCTACACCTTC. Its protein is CASSFRTGNYGYTF.

The chain uses TRBV4-3 and TRBJ2-7, with TRBD2 as a possible D gene (6 bases). The CDR3 contains 16 residues. Trimming removed 1 base from V and 1 base from J, with 14 bases in between. Germline V gene lookup returns CDR1 LGHNA and CDR2 YSLEER. The CDR3, as DNA: TGCGCCAGCAGCCAAGGAGGGTATAGCGGATCCTACGAGCAGTACTTC. It codes for CASSQGGYSGSYEQYF.

This sequence joins TRBV7-9 and TRBJ2-1, with 7 positions matching TRBD2. The CDR3 length is 14 residues. J lost 7 bases, V lost 5 bases, and 8 bases had no gene match. CDR1 is SEHNR and CDR2 is FQNEAQ in the germline V gene (reference sequence). CDR3 residues: CASSAVGGGNEQFF. In DNA form, the CDR3 reads TGTGCCAGCAGCGCCGTGGGGGGAGGGAATGAGCAGTTCTTC.